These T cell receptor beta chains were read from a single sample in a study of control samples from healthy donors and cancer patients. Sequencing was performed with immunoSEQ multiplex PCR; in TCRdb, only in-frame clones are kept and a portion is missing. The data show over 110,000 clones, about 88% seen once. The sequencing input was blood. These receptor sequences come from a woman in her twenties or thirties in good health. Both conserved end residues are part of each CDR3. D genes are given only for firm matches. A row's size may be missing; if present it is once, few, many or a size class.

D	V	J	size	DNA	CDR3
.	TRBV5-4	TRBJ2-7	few	TGTGCCAGCAGTTTTAACTCCTACGAGCAGTACTTC	CASSFNSYEQYF
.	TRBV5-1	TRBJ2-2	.	TGCGCCAGCAGCTTTAGGGGAAACACCGGGGAGCTGTTTTTT	CASSFRGNTGELFF
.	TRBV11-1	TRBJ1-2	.	TGTGCCAGCAGCTTGCGGACCGGCGACTATGGCTACACCTTC	CASSLRTGDYGYTF
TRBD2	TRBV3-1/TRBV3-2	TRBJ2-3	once	TGTGCCAGCAGCTTCCCTAGCGGTACGCAGTATTTT	CASSFPSGTQYF
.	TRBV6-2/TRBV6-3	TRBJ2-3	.	TGTGCCAGCAGTTCCCTTCGGGGGCAAAGCACAGATACGCAGTATTTT	CASSSLRGQSTDTQYF
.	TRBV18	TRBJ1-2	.	TGTGCCAGCTCACCTCTGGCGGGGGCTGACTATGGCTACACCTTC	CASSPLAGADYGYTF
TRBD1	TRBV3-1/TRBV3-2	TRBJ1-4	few	TGTGCCAGCAGCCACGCCCCGGGACAGGGGACCGGAAAACTGTTTTTT	CASSHAPGQGTGKLFF
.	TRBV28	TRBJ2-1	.	TGTGCCAGCAGCCCACCCGTCGGGAGCCGGTACAATGAGCAGTTCTTC	CASSPPVGSRYNEQFF
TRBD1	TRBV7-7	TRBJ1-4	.	TGTGCCAGCAGCGCCGGACGGGGGACAGGGGCAGAAAAACTGTTTTTT	CASSAGRGTGAEKLFF
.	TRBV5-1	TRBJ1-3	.	TGCGCCAGCAGCTTCGGAGATTCTGGAAACACCATATATTTT	CASSFGDSGNTIYF
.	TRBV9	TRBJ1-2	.	TGTGCCAGCAGTGCGGGTACCGGCTATGGCTACACCTTC	CASSAGTGYGYTF
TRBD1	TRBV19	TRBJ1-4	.	TGTGCCAGTAGTATAGGCGGGACAGTAAGCGAAAAACTGTTTTTT	CASSIGGTVSEKLFF
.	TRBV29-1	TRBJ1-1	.	TGCAGCGTTCTTGGCAGACCGAACACTGAAGCTTTCTTT	CSVLGRPNTEAFF
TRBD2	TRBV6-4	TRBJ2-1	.	TGTGCCAGCAGTGACTCTAGCGGGAGCAATGAGCAGTTCTTC	CASSDSSGSNEQFF
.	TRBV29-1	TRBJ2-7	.	TGCAGCGCCGGACTCCGGGCCTCGCGCGAGCAGTACTTC	CSAGLRASREQYF
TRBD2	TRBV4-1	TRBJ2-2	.	TGCGCCAGCAGCCCACCGGGGCCGGGACTACAAGACACCGGGGAGCTGTTTTTT	CASSPPGPGLQDTGELFF
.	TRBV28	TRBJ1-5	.	TGTGCCAGCAGTAAATCAGGGGCCGCGGGGCAGCCCCAGCATTTT	CASSKSGAAGQPQHF
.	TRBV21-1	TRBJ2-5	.	TGTGCCAGCAGCAAAGCTCAAGGGGCATGGTACCAAGAGACCCAGTACTTC	CASSKAQGAWYQETQYF
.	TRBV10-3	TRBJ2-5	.	TGTGCCACCTTAGGGGGGCAGGAGGGAGAGACCCAGTACTTC	CATLGGQEGETQYF
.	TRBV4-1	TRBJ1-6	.	TGCGCCAGCAGCCAGCTAGGACTTGAGGGTTCACCCCTCCACTTT	CASSQLGLEGSPLHF
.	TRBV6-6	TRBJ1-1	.	TGTGCCAGCAGTTATAGTGGAGGGGAAGCTTTCTTT	CASSYSGGEAFF
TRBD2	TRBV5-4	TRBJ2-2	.	TGTGCCAGCAGCAAGCCTCTAGCGGGACTTCCGAACACCGGGGAGCTGTTTTTT	CASSKPLAGLPNTGELFF
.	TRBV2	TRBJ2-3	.	TGTGCCAGCAGTGAAGCCAGTTCGGGTACGCAGTATTTT	CASSEASSGTQYF
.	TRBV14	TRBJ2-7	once	TGTGCCAGCAGCCAAGAAGAGACCACCTACGAGCAGTACTTC	CASSQEETTYEQYF
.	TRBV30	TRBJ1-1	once	TGTGCCTGGAACCGCAACAGTCTCGCTGAAGCTTTCTTT	CAWNRNSLAEAFF
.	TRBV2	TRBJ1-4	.	TGTGCCTCCCAAGCCGGTAGGGCAGATGAAAAACTGTTTTTT	CASQAGRADEKLFF
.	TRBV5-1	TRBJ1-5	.	TGCGCCAGCAGCTTGGGAGGGGAAGGTCAGCCCCAGCATTTT	CASSLGGEGQPQHF
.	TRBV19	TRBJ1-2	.	TGTGCCAGTAGTATAAGCAGGGACGGGCGCTACACCTTC	CASSISRDGRYTF
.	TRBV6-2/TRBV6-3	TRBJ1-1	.	TGTGCCAGCAGTTACTCCGAGTCCACTGAAGCTTTCTTT	CASSYSESTEAFF
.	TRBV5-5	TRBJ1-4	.	TGTGCCAGCAGCTTGGACAGGGCGGGGGTTAATGAAAAACTGTTTTTT	CASSLDRAGVNEKLFF
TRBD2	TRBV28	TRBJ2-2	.	TGTGCCAGCAGTACCAGGACTAGCGGGAGAGGAGGCACCGGGGAGCTGTTTTTT	CASSTRTSGRGGTGELFF
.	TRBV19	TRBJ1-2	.	TGTGCCAGTATAGGGGGGCATGGCTACACCTTC	CASIGGHGYTF
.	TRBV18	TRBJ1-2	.	TGTGCCAGCTCACCACCTAGTACGAACTATGGCTACACCTTC	CASSPPSTNYGYTF
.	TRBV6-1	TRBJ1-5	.	TGTGCCAGCAGTGAAGCAGGGGAGCCCCAGCATTTT	CASSEAGEPQHF
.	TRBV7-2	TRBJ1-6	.	TGTGCCAGCAGCCCGAGGACTGCCGAAAATTCACCCCTCCACTTT	CASSPRTAENSPLHF
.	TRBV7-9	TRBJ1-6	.	TGTGCCAGCAGCTTAGGACGGGCCAATTCACCCCTCCACTTT	CASSLGRANSPLHF
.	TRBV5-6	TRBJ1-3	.	TGTGCCAGCAGCTCGGGAGGAAACACCATATATTTT	CASSSGGNTIYF